Only a few counts were recorded for the clone carrying this T cell receptor (beta chain). Antigen unknown. This CDR3 comprises 15 residues. The V segment lost 4 bases and the J segment 6 bases; nucleotides outside the gene matches: 8. Germline assignment: CDR1 SGHKS and CDR2 YYEKEE (reference sequence). The record originates from a study of T-cell reconstitution after alpha-beta-depleted transplantation in children. Notes on the study in general: Diversity and T-cell counts at one year after transplant derived mostly from new T cells. Several hundred expanded graft clones reportedly supplied alpha-beta T cells about two months after transplant.

Unique molecular identifiers were incorporated into the prepared TCRbeta library. TCRdb reprocessed the PCR reads via MiXCR and lists one record per CDR3 protein. The sample lists roughly 160,000 distinct CDR3 sequences, around 10% seen once, with roughly an eighth in the top ten. The chain uses TRBV5-5 and TRBJ2-7, with 12 bases fitting TRBD2. The TCR sequence derives from a boy between 2 and 10 years old with acute myeloid leukemia, due to receive a stem cell transplant. The sample was PBMCs, taken before TCRalphabeta/CD19-depleted stem cell transplant. CDR3 DNA sequence: TGTGCCAGCAGCCCCCCACTAGCGGGAGGCGGCGAGCAGTACTTC. This gives the protein CASSPPLAGGGEQYF.